This is a list of T cell receptor beta chains from one sample in a study of shared clonotypes between healthy human individuals. Measured with immunoSEQ multiplex PCR; TCRdb has only the in-frame clones, and not every one. The sample lists hundreds of thousands of clones, 95% to 97% seen once, with 0.095% to 0.13% in the top ten. Sequenced input: naive CD8+ T cells sorted from blood. These receptor sequences come from a woman in her twenties or thirties in good health. CDR3s include the opening cysteine and the closing phenylalanine or tryptophan. Fields, in order: D gene, J gene, V gene, CDR3 protein, CDR3 DNA. D genes are given only for firm matches.

d_call: -; j_call: TRBJ2-7; v_call: TRBV4-1; cdr3_aa: CASSPGIVYEQYF; cdr3_nt: TGCGCCAGCAGCCCCGGGATAGTCTACGAGCAGTACTTC
d_call: -; j_call: TRBJ2-5; v_call: TRBV9; cdr3_aa: CASSGRGRGDQETQYF; cdr3_nt: TGTGCCAGCAGCGGGCGAGGGCGAGGGGACCAAGAGACCCAGTACTTC
d_call: -; j_call: TRBJ2-1; v_call: TRBV27; cdr3_aa: CASSLSSGTYNEQFF; cdr3_nt: TGTGCCAGCAGTCTATCCAGCGGCACCTACAATGAGCAGTTCTTC
d_call: TRBD2; j_call: TRBJ2-1; v_call: TRBV4-2; cdr3_aa: CASSPRIAGVSEQFF; cdr3_nt: TGTGCCAGCAGCCCCCGGATAGCGGGAGTTAGTGAGCAGTTCTTC
d_call: -; j_call: TRBJ2-5; v_call: TRBV28; cdr3_aa: CASSFLKYQETQYF; cdr3_nt: TGTGCCAGCAGTTTTCTTAAGTACCAAGAGACCCAGTACTTC
d_call: -; j_call: TRBJ2-7; v_call: TRBV6-1; cdr3_aa: CASSEWERQVSYEQYF; cdr3_nt: TGTGCCAGCAGTGAATGGGAAAGACAGGTGAGCTACGAGCAGTACTTC
d_call: TRBD2; j_call: TRBJ2-6; v_call: TRBV28; cdr3_aa: CASSLRWAGDLPGANVLTF; cdr3_nt: TGTGCCAGCAGTTTGAGGTGGGCGGGAGACCTGCCCGGGGCCAACGTCCTGACTTTC
d_call: TRBD2; j_call: TRBJ2-7; v_call: TRBV9; cdr3_aa: CASSVEGTSGFEQYF; cdr3_nt: TGTGCCAGCAGCGTAGAAGGGACTAGCGGTTTCGAGCAGTACTTC
d_call: -; j_call: TRBJ2-4; v_call: TRBV28; cdr3_aa: CAASNLDHIQYF; cdr3_nt: TGTGCCGCCAGCAACCTGGATCACATTCAGTACTTC
d_call: -; j_call: TRBJ2-3; v_call: TRBV27; cdr3_aa: CASSLNRRGRGTDTQYF; cdr3_nt: TGTGCCAGCAGTTTAAACCGGAGGGGAAGAGGTACAGATACGCAGTATTTT
d_call: -; j_call: TRBJ2-7; v_call: TRBV28; cdr3_aa: CASSRGLSYEQYF; cdr3_nt: TGTGCCAGCAGTAGGGGTCTCTCCTACGAGCAGTACTTC
d_call: TRBD2; j_call: TRBJ2-1; v_call: TRBV6-1; cdr3_aa: CASSEVLIAGSRGEQFF; cdr3_nt: TGTGCCAGCAGTGAAGTCCTAATAGCGGGGAGCAGAGGCGAGCAGTTCTTC
d_call: -; j_call: TRBJ1-1; v_call: TRBV4-2; cdr3_aa: CASSQDTVWEAFF; cdr3_nt: TGTGCCAGCAGCCAAGATACGGTGTGGGAAGCTTTCTTT
d_call: -; j_call: TRBJ2-7; v_call: TRBV6-5; cdr3_aa: CASSEGRNYEQYF; cdr3_nt: TGTGCCAGCAGTGAAGGGAGAAACTACGAGCAGTACTTC
d_call: -; j_call: TRBJ2-7; v_call: TRBV4-2; cdr3_aa: CASSQEWGGTGYEQYF; cdr3_nt: TGTGCCAGCAGCCAAGAATGGGGGGGGACAGGCTACGAGCAGTACTTC
d_call: -; j_call: TRBJ2-7; v_call: TRBV30; cdr3_aa: CAWSVQGGRTGEQYF; cdr3_nt: TGTGCCTGGAGTGTACAGGGCGGAAGGACCGGCGAGCAGTACTTC
d_call: TRBD2; j_call: TRBJ2-5; v_call: TRBV5-5; cdr3_aa: CASSRGRETQYF; cdr3_nt: TGTGCCAGCAGCCGCGGGAGGGAGACCCAGTACTTC
d_call: -; j_call: TRBJ1-1; v_call: TRBV6-6; cdr3_aa: CAAEQGNEAFF; cdr3_nt: TGTGCCGCCGAACAGGGTAATGAAGCTTTCTTT
d_call: TRBD2; j_call: TRBJ2-1; v_call: TRBV11-3; cdr3_aa: CASSVSGRAYNEQFF; cdr3_nt: TGTGCCAGCAGCGTTAGCGGGAGGGCCTACAATGAGCAGTTCTTC
d_call: -; j_call: TRBJ2-3; v_call: TRBV7-9; cdr3_aa: CASSPPTVTDTQYF; cdr3_nt: TGTGCCAGCAGCCCGCCGACAGTCACAGATACGCAGTATTTT
d_call: TRBD1; j_call: TRBJ2-7; v_call: TRBV28; cdr3_aa: CASSFPSGTGYYEQYF; cdr3_nt: TGTGCCAGCAGTTTCCCATCCGGGACAGGCTACTACGAGCAGTACTTC
d_call: -; j_call: TRBJ2-7; v_call: TRBV19; cdr3_aa: CASSGENSGHEQYF; cdr3_nt: TGTGCCAGTAGTGGGGAGAACAGTGGGCACGAGCAGTACTTC